A selection of T cell receptor beta chains follows, all from one sample in a study of beta chain features in type 1 diabetes. Profiling relied on immunoSEQ multiplex PCR, and the TCRdb table lists in-frame clones only, not all of them. The sample has 600,000 or so clones, roughly 12% seen once. The sequencing sample was made of naive CD4+ T cells from blood. Receptor source: a young man with type 1 diabetes. Each CDR3 is given with its conserved first and last residue. Each record gives: D gene, clone size, V gene, J gene, CDR3 protein, CDR3 DNA. D genes are given only for firm matches. Some rows have no size entry. The others give once, few or many, or a class for an expanded clone.

>-|few|TRBV6-6|TRBJ1-1
CASRGRANTEAFF
TGTGCCAGCAGGGGCAGGGCGAACACTGAAGCTTTCTTT
>-|-|TRBV19|TRBJ2-7
CASRDVGGGWHEQYF
TGTGCCAGTAGAGACGTCGGCGGCGGCTGGCACGAGCAGTACTTC
>-|few|TRBV7-2|TRBJ2-3
CASSRLSTDTQYF
TGTGCCAGCAGCCGGCTTAGCACAGATACGCAGTATTTT
>-|few|TRBV5-1|TRBJ2-7
CASSLDRTGEQYF
TGCGCCAGCAGCTTGGATAGAACGGGCGAGCAGTACTTC
>-|few|TRBV29-1|TRBJ1-1
CSGTDGRVGTEAFF
TGCAGCGGCACGGATGGCAGGGTTGGGACTGAAGCTTTCTTT
>-|-|TRBV5-1|TRBJ2-7
CASSLLQSSYEQYF
TGCGCCAGCAGCTTGCTACAGTCATCCTACGAGCAGTACTTC
>-|-|TRBV5-1|TRBJ2-3
CASSPQGTDTQYF
TGCGCCAGCTCCCCGCAGGGAACAGATACGCAGTATTTT
>-|-|TRBV7-9|TRBJ2-7
CASSPSGTFGEQYF
TGTGCCAGCAGCCCATCCGGGACCTTCGGCGAGCAGTACTTC
>TRBD2|few|TRBV7-9|TRBJ2-3
CASSVSGGANTQYF
TGTGCCAGCAGCGTAAGCGGGGGGGCAAATACGCAGTATTTT
>-|-|TRBV4-3|TRBJ2-5
CASSRTGSPETQYF
TGCGCCAGCAGCCGCACGGGAAGCCCAGAGACCCAGTACTTC
>-|few|TRBV30|TRBJ1-6
CAWSVGGNSPLHF
TGTGCCTGGAGTGTGGGTGGAAATTCACCCCTCCACTTT
>-|-|TRBV4-2|TRBJ2-1
CASSQGGYGNNEQFF
TGTGCCAGCAGCCAAGGCGGCTACGGGAACAATGAGCAGTTCTTC
>-|-|TRBV7-2|TRBJ1-2
CASSLGAGQAYGYTF
TGTGCCAGCAGCTTAGGGGCAGGGCAGGCCTATGGCTACACCTTC
>TRBD2|-|TRBV4-2|TRBJ2-3
CASSQDYTGGTKTDTQYF
TGTGCCAGCAGCCAAGATTATACCGGCGGGACTAAAACAGATACGCAGTATTTT
>-|few|TRBV7-9|TRBJ2-7
CASSLRLYEQYF
TGTGCCAGCAGCTTAAGGCTTTACGAGCAGTACTTC
>-|-|TRBV7-8|TRBJ1-6
CASSFAVGNSPLHF
TGTGCCAGCAGCTTCGCCGTAGGGAATTCACCCCTCCACTTT
>TRBD2|-|TRBV7-9|TRBJ2-5
CASSAPRTSGGIETQYF
TGTGCCAGCAGCGCGCCACGGACTAGCGGGGGTATAGAGACCCAGTACTTC
>-|-|TRBV4-2|TRBJ1-2
CASSQTDYGYTF
TGTGCCAGCAGCCAAACCGACTATGGCTACACCTTC
>-|few|TRBV30|TRBJ2-7
CAWSTSTYEQYF
TGTGCCTGGAGTACTAGTACCTACGAGCAGTACTTC
>TRBD1|few|TRBV6-5|TRBJ1-4
CASSSGQESEKLFF
TGTGCCAGCAGCTCCGGACAGGAATCGGAAAAACTGTTTTTT
>TRBD1|few|TRBV18|TRBJ2-2
CASSPRGRTGELFF
TGTGCCAGCTCACCCAGGGGGCGCACCGGGGAGCTGTTTTTT
>-|few|TRBV9|TRBJ2-2
CASSVSGSHANTGELFF
TGTGCCAGCAGCGTATCAGGGAGCCATGCGAACACCGGGGAGCTGTTTTTT
>-|few|TRBV29-1|TRBJ2-5
CSVRPLETQYF
TGCAGCGTTCGCCCTTTAGAGACCCAGTACTTC
>-|few|TRBV18|TRBJ1-3
CASSPAATGNTIYF
TGTGCCAGCTCACCAGCTGCCACTGGAAACACCATATATTTT
>-|few|TRBV28|TRBJ2-1
CAIPGPYNEQFF
TGTGCCATTCCCGGGCCCTACAATGAGCAGTTCTTC
>-|few|TRBV6-1|TRBJ1-6
CASSEARNSPLHF
TGTGCCAGCAGTGAAGCGAGGAATTCACCCCTCCACTTT
>TRBD1|-|TRBV10-1|TRBJ2-5
CASSVGTGPQETQYF
TGCGCCAGCAGTGTCGGGACAGGGCCCCAAGAGACCCAGTACTTC
>TRBD2|-|TRBV19|TRBJ2-3
CASSMELAGIGQYF
TGTGCCAGTAGTATGGAACTAGCGGGGATAGGGCAGTATTTT
>TRBD1|-|TRBV18|TRBJ2-2
CASSPGQGGTGELFF
TGTGCCAGCTCACCGGGACAGGGAGGAACCGGGGAGCTGTTTTTT
>-|-|TRBV7-8|TRBJ2-7
CASSPVLVGEQYF
TGTGCCAGCAGCCCTGTCTTGGTAGGGGAGCAGTACTTC
>-|-|TRBV29-1|TRBJ1-2
CSVEFGPTYGYTF
TGCAGCGTTGAATTCGGGCCCACTTATGGCTACACCTTC
>-|few|TRBV25-1|TRBJ1-2
CASSARPLNYGYTF
TGTGCCAGCAGTGCCAGACCACTCAACTATGGCTACACCTTC
>-|few|TRBV6-5|TRBJ2-7
CASSYSAGLSYEQYF
TGTGCCAGCAGTTACTCCGCCGGGCTCTCCTACGAGCAGTACTTC